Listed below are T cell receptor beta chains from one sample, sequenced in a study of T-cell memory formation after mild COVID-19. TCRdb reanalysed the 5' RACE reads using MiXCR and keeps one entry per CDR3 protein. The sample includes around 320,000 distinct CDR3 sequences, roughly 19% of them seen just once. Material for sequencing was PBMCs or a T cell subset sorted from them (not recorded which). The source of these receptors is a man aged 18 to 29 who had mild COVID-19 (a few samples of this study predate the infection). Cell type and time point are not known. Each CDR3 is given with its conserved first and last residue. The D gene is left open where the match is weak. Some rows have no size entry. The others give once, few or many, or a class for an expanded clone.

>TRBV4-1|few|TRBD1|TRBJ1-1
TGCGCCAGCAGCCTCCACCTCAGGGGGCAGACTGAAGCTTTCTTT
CASSLHLRGQTEAFF
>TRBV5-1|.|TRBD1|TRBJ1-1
TGCGCCAGCAGCAGCGACAGGGTTGAAGCTTTCTTT
CASSSDRVEAFF
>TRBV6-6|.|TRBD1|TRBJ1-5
TGTGCCAGCAGTTCGACAGGGGGCGTTAATCAGCCCCAGCATTTT
CASSSTGGVNQPQHF
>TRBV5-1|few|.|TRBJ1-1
TGCGCCAGCAGCTTGGTCGCACAAAACACTGAAGCTTTCTTT
CASSLVAQNTEAFF
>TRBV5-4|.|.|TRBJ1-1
TGTGCCAGCAGCTTGGTGTCTGGGGCGGGCACTGAAGCTTTCTTT
CASSLVSGAGTEAFF
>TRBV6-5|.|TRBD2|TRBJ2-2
TGTGCCAGCAGCCGTACTAGCGGGGGGTCTACCTCCACCGGGGAGCTGTTTTTT
CASSRTSGGSTSTGELFF
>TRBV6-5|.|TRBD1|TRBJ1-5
TGTGCCAGCAGTTTGCTCGGGACAGGGAATCAGCCCCAGCATTTT
CASSLLGTGNQPQHF
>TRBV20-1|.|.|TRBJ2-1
TGCAGCGCAATGGACGGATCCTACAATGAGCAGTTCTTC
CSAMDGSYNEQFF
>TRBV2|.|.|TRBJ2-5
TGTGCCAGCAGTGGTAGCCAAGTGTACCAAGAGACCCAGTACTTC
CASSGSQVYQETQYF
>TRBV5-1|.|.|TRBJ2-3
TGCGCCAGCACCTCCGAGGGACCAGATACGCAGTATTTT
CASTSEGPDTQYF
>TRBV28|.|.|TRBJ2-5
TGTGCCGCCAGAGGAGAGACCCAGTACTTC
CAARGETQYF
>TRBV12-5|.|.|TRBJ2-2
TGTGCTAGTGGTTTCTGGCCGAACACCGGGGAGCTGTTTTTT
CASGFWPNTGELFF
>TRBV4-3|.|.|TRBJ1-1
TGCGCCAGCAGCCAAGACGGGGTAGGACACACTGAAGCTTTCTTT
CASSQDGVGHTEAFF
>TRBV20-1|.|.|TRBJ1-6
TGCAGTGCTACCCTGGGCGCAAGGAGCTCCTATAATTCACCCCTCCACTTT
CSATLGARSSYNSPLHF
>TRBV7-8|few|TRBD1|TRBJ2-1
TGTGCCAGCAGCACGGGACAGGGACGGTACAATGAGCAGTTCTTC
CASSTGQGRYNEQFF
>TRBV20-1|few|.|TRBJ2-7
TGCAGTGCTAGAGAAGGTCGGTCAGGACATATTTCCTACGAGCAGTACTTC
CSAREGRSGHISYEQYF